These 24 T cell receptor beta chains were all obtained from the same sample, sequenced in a study of cytomegalovirus exposure and HLA in healthy donors. With 60 Vbeta and 13 Jbeta primers, the PCR was carried out. Assay: immunoSEQ multiplex PCR; the TCRdb copy retains only in-frame clones and omits some. The repertoire holds roughly 59,000 clones, with 68% as singletons. Input material: PBMCs. The receptors were gathered from a man in his forties or fifties in good health and CMV-seropositive.

The rearrangement uses TRBV27 and TRBJ2-7, with 11 bases fitting TRBD2. Germline-derived CDR1 and CDR2 are MNHEY and SMNVEV (reference sequence). There are 17 residues in the CDR3. V lost 2 bases and J lost 2; bases outside the gene matches: 8. CDR3 DNA: TGTGCCAGCAGTTTACGGACAGGACTAGCGGGTCCCTACGAGCAGTACTTC. Amino acids: CASSLRTGLAGPYEQYF.

CDR3 loop: CASSQDWLAGESGELFF. CDR3 coding DNA: TGTGCCAGCAGCCAAGACTGGCTAGCGGGAGAATCCGGGGAGCTGTTTTTT. This chain uses TRBV4-2 with TRBJ2-2; TRBD2 matches at 10 bases. Trimming removed 0 bases from V and 6 bases from J; junction bases left unmatched: 7. Germline-derived CDR1 and CDR2 are LGHNA and YNFKEQ. The CDR3 runs to 17 residues.

This clone was seen a few times. The sample has other DNA sequences that encode this CDR3 too. The V and J genes are TRBV27 and TRBJ2-2, with 7 positions matching TRBD1. Trimming cost V 11 bases and J 5 bases; bases outside gene matches: 11. This CDR3 contains 14 residues. Germline loops: CDR1 MNHEY, CDR2 SMNVEV (reference sequence). The chain's CDR3 is CAGRTGASTGELFF. The CDR3 region has the DNA TGTGCCGGTAGGACAGGAGCGAGTACCGGGGAGCTGTTTTTT.

This clone is a singleton in its sample. The V call is TRBV10-3, the J call TRBJ1-3, with 8 bases fitting TRBD1. J lost 8 bases, V lost 9 bases, and 9 bases had no gene match. The CDR3 consists of 13 residues. The germline V gene encodes CDR1 ENHRY and CDR2 SYGVKD. CDR3 region: CAIRGQGSYTIYF. For the CDR3, the DNA is TGTGCCATAAGAGGACAGGGTAGTTACACCATATATTTT.

This chain links TRBV13 with TRBJ2-1; D remains ambiguous. The CDR3 loop spans 12 amino acids. V was cut by 5 bases and J by 5 bases, with 7 bases left in between. Germline V lookup: CDR1 PRHDT, CDR2 FYEKMQ (reference sequence). For the CDR3, the DNA is TGTGCCAGCAGCCTTGAGCACAATGAGCAGTTCTTC. It encodes CASSLEHNEQFF. Drawing the rest from reference TRBV13 and TRBJ2-1, the complete variable domain is AAGVIQSPRHLIKEKRETATLKCYPIPRHDTVYWYQQGPGQDPQFLISFYEKMQSDKGSIPDRFSAQQFSDYHSELNMSSLELGDSALYFCASSLEHNEQFFGPGTRLTVL.

This chain connects TRBV11-2 to TRBJ1-5, with 7 positions matching TRBD1. J gave up 8 bases and V 1 base, and 2 bases lay outside the gene matches. The germline V gene has CDR1 SGHAT and CDR2 FQNNGV. The CDR3 has 13 residues. The CDR3 here is CASSLGQGEPQHF. For the CDR3, the DNA is TGTGCCAGCAGCTTAGGACAGGGTGAGCCCCAGCATTTT.

The genes are TRBV19 and TRBJ1-1; a possible D gene is TRBD1 (5 bases). Germline loops: CDR1 LNHDA, CDR2 SQIVND (reference sequence). V shed 9 bases and J shed 2 bases, with 19 bases lying between them. The CDR3 has 15 amino acids. The CDR3 sequence is CASASTRDINTEAFF. As DNA, the CDR3 is TGTGCCAGCGCCTCAACCAGGGATATAAACACTGAAGCTTTCTTT.

The chain is built from TRBV5-5 and TRBJ2-7; a weak D match, TRBD1 (6 bases). CDR3 length: 12 amino acids. Germline CDR1 is SGHKS and CDR2 is YYEKEE (reference sequence). Between the trimmed V and J ends, which lost 7 bases and 3 bases, there was a span of 11 bases. Written as DNA, the CDR3 is TGTGCCAGCCGAAGGGGGAGCTACGAGCAGTACTTC. Protein product: CASRRGSYEQYF.

A few counts support this clone. The chain couples TRBV2 to TRBJ2-5, with D unclear. Germline V CDR1 and CDR2: SNHLY, FYNNEI. The CDR3 spans 12 residues. The V gene lost 6 bases and the J gene lost 5 bases, with 10 bases spanning the gap. CDR3 coding DNA: TGTGCCAGCAGGAGAGATACGGAGACCCAGTACTTC. Protein sequence: CASRRDTETQYF.

J is TRBJ2-1 and V is TRBV7-9, with D uncertain. This CDR3 has 13 residues. The V gene's germline CDR1 is SEHNR and CDR2 FQNEAQ (reference sequence). Trimming left V 1 base short and J 6 bases short, with 7 bases between. In nucleotides, the CDR3 is TGTGCCAGCAGCTTAGGAGGTGGCAATGAGCAGTTCTTC. It encodes CASSLGGGNEQFF.

This clone has only a few counts. This chain connects TRBV5-6 to TRBJ2-1, with 7 bases aligning to TRBD1. The germline gives CDR1 SGHDT, CDR2 YYEEEE. The CDR3 runs 15 residues. The J segment lost 5 bases and the V segment lost 2 bases, leaving 7 bases of the junction unmatched. The CDR3 DNA reads TGTGCCAGCAGCTTTTCCCCGGGACAGAACAATGAGCAGTTCTTC. It codes for CASSFSPGQNNEQFF.

CDR3 in amino acids: CSATPGETQYF. The CDR3 coding sequence is TGCAGTGCTACCCCAGGAGAGACCCAGTACTTC. The chain carries TRBV20-1 and TRBJ2-5; D gene ambiguous. The CDR3 sequence is 11 residues long. The V gene's germline CDR1 is DFQATT and CDR2 SNEGSKA (reference sequence). Trimming removed 4 bases at V and 4 bases at J, with 7 bases between.

This chain uses TRBV25-1 with TRBJ2-5; D is unresolved. The CDR3 sequence is 13 residues long. V was clipped by 3 bases and J by 3 bases, with 8 bases between them. Germline-derived CDR1 and CDR2 are MGHDK and SYGVNS. Here the CDR3 reads CASSDPSEETQYF. The CDR3 DNA reads as TGTGCCAGCAGTGACCCTTCGGAAGAGACCCAGTACTTC. The full variable domain, with the rest looked up from reference TRBV25-1 and TRBJ2-5, is EADIYQTPRYLVIGTGKKITLECSQTMGHDKMYWYQQDPGMELHLIHYSYGVNSTEKGDLSSESTVSRIRTEHFPLTLESARPSHTSQYLCASSDPSEETQYFGPGTRLLVL.

In nucleotides, the CDR3 is TGTGCCAGCTTCCCATCAGGGGGCGCCTATGGCTACACCTTC. It yields the protein CASFPSGGAYGYTF. V usage is TRBV6-6 and J usage is TRBJ1-2, with 8 positions matching TRBD1. This CDR3 has 14 amino acids. Trimming cost V 8 bases and J 4 bases; bases outside gene matches: 9. Germline V gene data show CDR1 as MNHNY and CDR2 as SVGAGI (reference sequence).

The sample holds a few counts of this clone. This chain connects TRBV7-8 to TRBJ1-4; no clear D gene. Germline CDR1 is SGHVS and CDR2 is FQNEAQ. The CDR3 has 17 residues. V gave up 7 bases and J gave up 8 bases, with 26 bases separating them. Here the CDR3 DNA reads TGTGCCAGCATCTCTAATGTACTGGGAAGCCGAGGGGAAAAACTGTTTTTT. Translated, it gives CASISNVLGSRGEKLFF.

The chain carries TRBV6-1 and TRBJ2-7; D is unclear. The CDR3 totals 15 residues. V gave up 8 bases and J gave up 4 bases, with 21 bases separating them. The germline CDR1 and CDR2 sequences are MNHNS and SASEGT. Written as DNA, the CDR3 is TGTGCCAGCTCTCCGGCCGAGGCGATTCAATACGAGCAGTACTTC. Its translation is CASSPAEAIQYEQYF.

The chain employs TRBV15 and TRBJ2-7, with D unresolved. The CDR3 runs to 12 residues. Trimming stripped 2 bases from V and 3 bases from J, with 5 bases between. Per the germline V gene, CDR1 is LNHNV and CDR2 is YYDKDF (reference sequence). CDR3 nucleotides: TGTGCCACCAGCAGACCGGGCTACGAGCAGTACTTC. Protein sequence: CATSRPGYEQYF.

The chain recombines TRBV5-1 with TRBJ2-1, with a tentative D call TRBD1 (6 bases). Germline CDR1 and CDR2: SGHRS and YFSETQ. Between the trimmed V and J ends, which lost 4 bases and 10 bases, there was a span of 18 bases. This CDR3 spans 14 amino acids. CDR3 DNA: TGCGCCAGCAGCCCCGGGACCGTTGGGGGCGAGCAGTTCTTC. Protein sequence: CASSPGTVGGEQFF.

The chain combines TRBV5-1 with TRBJ2-3; no firm D call. Germline V gene sequence: CDR1 SGHRS, CDR2 YFSETQ. The V end was cut by 1 base, the J end by 0 bases, with 12 bases between. CDR3 length: 16 amino acids. The CDR3 sequence: CASSLQAASSTDTQYF. Written as DNA, the CDR3 is TGCGCCAGCAGCTTGCAGGCTGCCTCAAGCACAGATACGCAGTATTTT.

CDR3 coding DNA: TGTGCCACCCGAGAGCTCAATCAGCCCCAGCATTTT. Translating gives CATRELNQPQHF. The chain is built from TRBV15 and TRBJ1-5; D ambiguous. V lost 8 bases to trimming and J lost 3 bases, with 8 bases between them. CDR1 and CDR2 (germline): LNHNV, YYDKDF (reference sequence). The CDR3 consists of 12 residues. Full variable domain (outside the CDR3, taken from reference TRBV15 and TRBJ1-5): DAMVIQNPRYQVTQFGKPVTLSCSQTLNHNVMYWYQQKSSQAPKLLFHYYDKDFNNEADTPDNFQSRRPNTSFCFLDIRSPGLGDTAMYLCATRELNQPQHFGDGTRLSIL.

The chain combines TRBV2 with TRBJ2-4, with D possibly being TRBD1 (6 bases). The germline gives CDR1 SNHLY, CDR2 FYNNEI. Between the trimmed V and J ends, which lost 6 bases and 0 bases, there was a span of 21 bases. This CDR3 spans 18 amino acids. This CDR3 is CASREQGLGVRAKNIQYF. The CDR3 nucleotides are TGTGCCAGCAGGGAACAGGGCCTAGGGGTTCGAGCCAAAAACATTCAGTACTTC.

This rearrangement joins TRBV19 to TRBJ2-1; 11 bases are shared with TRBD2. Germline-derived CDR1 and CDR2 are LNHDA and SQIVND (reference sequence). J lost 9 bases, V lost 7 bases, and 11 bases had no gene match. This CDR3 has 15 residues. CDR3 nucleotides: TGTGCCAGTACCCGACTAGCGGGAAATGATGTTGAGCAGTTCTTC. It codes for CASTRLAGNDVEQFF.

This clone was detected a few times. For the CDR3, the DNA is TGTGCCAGCAGCCAACCCGGGAGGCGCATGGCCAAAAACATTCAGTACTTC. Translation: CASSQPGRRMAKNIQYF. The chain couples TRBV4-2 to TRBJ2-4, with 7 positions matching TRBD2. CDR3 length: 17 residues. Germline loops: CDR1 LGHNA, CDR2 YNFKEQ. V gave up 2 bases and J gave up 1 base; unmatched junction bases: 8.

The chain carries TRBV5-1 and TRBJ2-7; TRBD1 aligns across 7 bases. This CDR3 comprises 14 residues. Germline V gene data show CDR1 as SGHRS and CDR2 as YFSETQ. The trim removed 3 bases at V and 5 bases at J, leaving 8 bases unmatched. The CDR3 region has the DNA TGCGCCAGCAGCTCCTTGACAGGGACAGACGAGCAGTACTTC. It codes for CASSSLTGTDEQYF. Variable domain in full (rest from reference TRBV5-1 and TRBJ2-7): KAGVTQTPRYLIKTRGQQVTLSCSPISGHRSVSWYQQTPGQGLQFLFEYFSETQRNKGNFPGRFSGRQFSNSRSEMNVSTLELGDSALYLCASSSLTGTDEQYFGPGTRLTVT.